This entry is about one TCR beta chain. The antigen is unknown. This sample was taken from a study of shared clonotypes between healthy human individuals. TCRdb's copy holds only in-frame clones and misses some; the assay was immunoSEQ multiplex PCR. The sample contains approximately 2.5 million clones, over 85% of which appear only once. The CDR3 has 17 amino acids. Trimming took off 5 bases at V and 4 bases at J, with 23 bases between the two ends. Looked up from germline, CDR1 is SEHNR and CDR2 is FQNEAQ (reference sequence). The study's findings and limits: Non-shared clonotypes displayed generation probabilities falling below those of clonotypes present in all four donors.

The rearrangement uses TRBV7-9 and TRBJ1-1; D ambiguous. The specimen was naive CD4+ T cells sorted from blood. Subset: CD45RA+ positively selected. The receptor was isolated from a man between 18 and 29 years old in good health. DNA of the CDR3: TGTGCCAGCAGCCCGAGGACCGAGGTATGGTTAGGCACTGAAGCTTTCTTT. Its translation is CASSPRTEVWLGTEAFF.